This T cell receptor (beta chain) came from a study of a mutant IDH1 vaccine in newly diagnosed glioma. Study summary: First vaccine doses came 4-6 weeks after radiotherapy alone, or with temozolomide cycles. Those enrolled had earlier been treated with radiotherapy, temozolomide, or both, mostly both.

Here immunoSEQ multiplex PCR was the method, and the copy in TCRdb shows in-frame clones only, minus some. Counted here are about 38,000 clones, about four fifths occurring once; the ten biggest clones make up 5% to 6.5%. The CDR3 covers 14 residues. Trimming removed 2 bases at V and 5 bases at J, with 12 bases between. Germline V gene lookup returns CDR1 SGHTA and CDR2 FQGNSA. Study-level points and caveats: About 92% of patients showed vaccine-induced immune responses across multiple MHC alleles.

The time point: week 23, last vaccination. A single vaccine dose contained 300 ug of mutant IDH1 20-mer peptide, and topical imiquimod was used with it. Patients carried new grade 3 or 4 IDH1-mutant astrocytomas lacking nuclear ATRX. As to this clone: Antigen unknown.

The sample here was PBMCs, taken from a glioma patient whose treatment included an IDH1 peptide vaccine. The receptor's source is a man aged 35 to 55 with glioma. The chain has TRBV7-2 and TRBJ2-5; D may be TRBD2 (6 bases). CDR3 protein: CASSLTGSPETQYF. The DNA for the CDR3 is TGTGCCAGCAGCTTAACCGGGAGTCCCGAGACCCAGTACTTC.